This T cell receptor (beta chain) was observed in a study of OX40 agonist ivuxolimab in advanced cancers. In terms of the full investigation: The costimulatory receptor OX40 (CD134) was targeted by ivuxolimab, a fully human IgG2 agonistic monoclonal antibody. Intravenous ivuxolimab was administered to patients every 2 weeks at six dose levels: 0.01, 0.1, 0.3, 1.5, 3 and 10 mg/kg. Among the roughly 52 dose-escalation patients, approximately 20 had hepatocellular carcinoma, 15 or so melanoma, 9 renal cell carcinoma and 9 head and neck cancer. In the dose-escalation cohort, approximately 82% of patients were male, and the mean age was approximately 60 years, with a range of about 20 to 90. Patients were allowed to have had prior anti-PD-1, anti-PD-L1 or anti-CTLA-4 therapy, and approximately 40% of the dose-escalation patients had been treated with checkpoint inhibitors. Partial responses occurred in three dose-escalation patients, of whom one had hepatocellular carcinoma and two had cutaneous melanoma. Peripheral TCRbeta sequencing was intended to test whether TCR sequence diversity was altered and clonal T-cell expansion was caused by ivuxolimab. The paper covers the monotherapy dose-escalation part of the phase I ivuxolimab trial, which included N = 52 patients.

CDR1 MNHNY and CDR2 SVGAGI are derived from the germline V gene (reference sequence). The cysteine opens and the phenylalanine closes a CDR3 of 14 amino acids. CDR3 DNA is the only sequence kept; it has 42 bases, read in frame from the first base. Trimming costs V 5 bases and J 5 bases, and their ends lie 15 bases apart. The research as a whole found: Low levels of normalized T-cell clonal expansion were also seen in some nonresponding patients. At doses from 0.1 to 3.0 mg/kg, clonal expansion was seen in both CD4+ and CD8+ blood T cells between baseline and week 6. In the 0.1-3.0 mg/kg groups, partial responders had among the lowest normalized peripheral clonal expansion, particularly in CD8+ T cells. On average, CD8+ T cells showed more expanded clones than CD4+ T cells after ivuxolimab. Antigen specificity was not determined for the clonally expanded peripheral T cells.

For sequencing of the TCRbeta CDR3 region, genomic DNA was extracted from the sorted cells. The immunoSEQ Assay was used for sequencing of TCRbeta CDR3 regions. Here the immuneACCESS table is served through TCRdb, limited to in-frame sequences with V and J called. Missing clones are a known gap in these copies; in checked studies unresolved V genes cover under half, and the rest lacks a known reason. For this sample there are 45,000 to 65,000 clones; over 80% appear just once. 1.8% of the sample belongs to the ten largest clones. Patients with a history of autoimmune disease or receiving systemic immunosuppression were excluded from the trial. Peripheral blood for TCR sequencing was drawn from every dose cohort at baseline, at cycle 4 day 1 and at cycle 7 day 1. Samples came from an open-label, multicenter, first-in-human phase I dose-escalation trial of ivuxolimab. Adults with locally advanced or metastatic melanoma, renal cell, hepatocellular, or head and neck squamous cell carcinoma were enrolled in the trial. Before TCR sequencing, CD4+ T cells and CD8+ T cells were sorted from peripheral blood as separate populations.

This clone was counted a few times. What this receptor recognizes is not known. No much larger clonotype is one base removed from it; base qualities were not supplied. The clonotype was recovered from an adult with an advanced solid tumor such as melanoma, head and neck, liver or kidney cancer. Recombination linked TRBV6-6 to TRBJ1-1; matching of 5 bases hints at TRBD1 as the D gene. The specimen comprised CD4+ or CD8+ T cells sorted from blood, sampled in a trial of the OX40 agonist ivuxolimab. CDR3 reads: CASSNRRGETEAFF. The base sequence is TGTGCCAGCAGTAACCGACGGGGGGAGACTGAAGCTTTCTTT.